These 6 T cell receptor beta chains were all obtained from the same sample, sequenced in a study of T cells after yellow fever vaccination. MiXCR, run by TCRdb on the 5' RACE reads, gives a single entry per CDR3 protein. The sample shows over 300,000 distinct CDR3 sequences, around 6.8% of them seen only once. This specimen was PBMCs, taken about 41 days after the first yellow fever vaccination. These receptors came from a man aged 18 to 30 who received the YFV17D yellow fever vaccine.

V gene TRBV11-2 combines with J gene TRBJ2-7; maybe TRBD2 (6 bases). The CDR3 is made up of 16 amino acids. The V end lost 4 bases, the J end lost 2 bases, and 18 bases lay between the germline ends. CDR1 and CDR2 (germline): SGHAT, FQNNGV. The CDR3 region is CASSSVQRRGPYEQYF. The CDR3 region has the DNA TGTGCCAGCAGCTCTGTGCAGCGGAGGGGTCCCTACGAGCAGTACTTC.

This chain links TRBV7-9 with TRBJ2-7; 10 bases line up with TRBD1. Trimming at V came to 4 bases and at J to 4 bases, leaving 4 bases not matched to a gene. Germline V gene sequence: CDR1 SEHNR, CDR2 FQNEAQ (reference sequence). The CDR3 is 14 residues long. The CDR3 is CASSSDRGGYEQYF. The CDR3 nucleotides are TGTGCCAGCAGCTCGGACAGGGGGGGATACGAGCAGTACTTC. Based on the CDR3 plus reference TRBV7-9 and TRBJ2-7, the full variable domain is DTGVSQNPRHKITKRGQNVTFRCDPISEHNRLYWYRQTLGQGPEFLTYFQNEAQLEKSRLLSDRFSAERPKGSFSTLEIQRTEQGDSAMYLCASSSDRGGYEQYFGPGTRLTVT.

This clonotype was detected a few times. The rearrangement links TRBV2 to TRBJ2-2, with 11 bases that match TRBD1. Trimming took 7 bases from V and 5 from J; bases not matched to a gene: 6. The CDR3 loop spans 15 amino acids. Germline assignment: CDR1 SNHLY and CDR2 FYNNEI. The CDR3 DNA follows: TGTGCCAGCATGAGGGGACAGGGGGGAACCGGGGAGCTGTTTTTT. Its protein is CASMRGQGGTGELFF.

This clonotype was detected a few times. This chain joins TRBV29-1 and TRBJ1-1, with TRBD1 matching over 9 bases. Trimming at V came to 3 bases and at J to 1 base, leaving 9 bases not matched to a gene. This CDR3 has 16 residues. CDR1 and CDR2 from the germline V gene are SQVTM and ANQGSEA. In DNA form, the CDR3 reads TGCAGCGTTGAGAGAGGGACAGGGAAGGGGAACACTGAAGCTTTCTTT. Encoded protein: CSVERGTGKGNTEAFF. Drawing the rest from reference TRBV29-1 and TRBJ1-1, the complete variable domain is SAVISQKPSRDICQRGTSLTIQCQVDSQVTMMFWYRQQPGQSLTLIATANQGSEATYESGFVIDKFPISRPNLTFSTLTVSNMSPEDSSIYLCSVERGTGKGNTEAFFGQGTRLTVV.

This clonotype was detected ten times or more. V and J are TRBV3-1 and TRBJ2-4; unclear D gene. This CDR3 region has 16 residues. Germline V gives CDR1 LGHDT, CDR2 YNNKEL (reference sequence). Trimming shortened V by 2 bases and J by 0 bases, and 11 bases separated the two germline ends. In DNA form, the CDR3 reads TGTGCCAGCAGCCAATTTGGGCTTTTAGCCAAAAACATTCAGTACTTC. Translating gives CASSQFGLLAKNIQYF.

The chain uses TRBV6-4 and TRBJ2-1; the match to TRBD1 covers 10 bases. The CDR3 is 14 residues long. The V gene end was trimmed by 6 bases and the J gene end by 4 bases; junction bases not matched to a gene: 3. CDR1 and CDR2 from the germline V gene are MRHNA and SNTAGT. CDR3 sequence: CASSLGQGYNEQFF. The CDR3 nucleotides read TGTGCCAGCAGCTTGGGACAGGGGTACAATGAGCAGTTCTTC.